This T cell receptor beta chain was recovered during a study of blood T cells in healthy people across ages. Study-wide results and limits: Per million T cells, the diversity of TCR beta decreased roughly linearly as age advanced.

Primed by a sample-barcoded 5' primer and a J-beta primer mix, a second PCR proceeded for about 7 to 11 cycles. TCRdb fed the 5' RACE reads into MiXCR, producing one record per CDR3 protein. The sample lists over a million distinct CDR3 sequences; 20% to 25% were seen once. All donors came from Russia, were Caucasian and healthy, and spanned ages about 6 to 100. Comments on this clonotype: Its matching antigen is unknown.

The CDR3 extends over 13 amino acids. J lost 8 bases, V lost 5 bases, and 9 bases had no gene match. Germline values: CDR1 SQVTM, CDR2 ANQGSEA. The data also belong to a second study, concerning T cells of mothers and their children. From that report: Each mother yielded more than 9 million TCR beta CDR3 reads. Each child yielded a few million reads. Microchimeric T cell clones that persisted were not detected.

Input material: blood. This rearrangement joins TRBV29-1 to TRBJ1-2; 9 bases are a match to TRBD1. The source is a girl aged 2 to 10 in good health. The CDR3 DNA is TGCAGCGTTATCAAACAGGGGGCATGGGGCTACACCTTC. This gives the protein CSVIKQGAWGYTF.